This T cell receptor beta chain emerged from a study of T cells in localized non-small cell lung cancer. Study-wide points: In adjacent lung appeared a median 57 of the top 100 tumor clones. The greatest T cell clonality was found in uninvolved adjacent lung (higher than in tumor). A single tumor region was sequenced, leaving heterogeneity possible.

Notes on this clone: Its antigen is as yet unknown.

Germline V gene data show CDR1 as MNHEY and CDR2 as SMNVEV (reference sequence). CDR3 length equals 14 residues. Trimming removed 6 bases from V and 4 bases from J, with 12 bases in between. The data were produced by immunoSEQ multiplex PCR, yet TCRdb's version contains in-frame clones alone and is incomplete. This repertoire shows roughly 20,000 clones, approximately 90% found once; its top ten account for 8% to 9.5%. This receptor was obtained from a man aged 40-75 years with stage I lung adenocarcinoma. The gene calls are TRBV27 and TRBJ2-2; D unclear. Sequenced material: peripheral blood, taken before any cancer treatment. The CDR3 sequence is CASRTTWGTGELFF. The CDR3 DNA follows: TGTGCCAGCAGAACTACTTGGGGCACCGGGGAGCTGTTTTTT.